This T cell receptor (beta chain) was observed in a study of cytomegalovirus exposure and HLA in healthy donors. Donors consisted of healthy bone marrow donors. General study points: Of the V segments, some could not be distinguished, including TRBV6-2 and TRBV6-3, and were excluded.

Concerning this clone itself: Its specificity is not known.

The germline V gene has CDR1 SNHLY and CDR2 FYNNEI. This CDR3 has 16 amino acids. Vbeta (60) and Jbeta (13) primers were used in the PCR. Produced via immunoSEQ multiplex PCR; TCRdb's table is partial and in-frame only. The table has under 150,000 clones, 70% to 85% seen once. The material sequenced was PBMCs. The TCR sequence derives from a boy aged 10-17 years in good health and CMV-seronegative. The chain has TRBV2 and TRBJ2-1; 13 bases fit TRBD2. The CDR3 reads CGTGTSGIGSYNEQFF. For the CDR3, the DNA is TGTGGGACCGGGACTAGCGGGATTGGCTCCTACAATGAGCAGTTCTTC. Together with reference TRBV2 and TRBJ2-1, the CDR3 gives the full variable domain: EPEVTQTPSHQVTQMGQEVILRCVPISNHLYFYWYRQILGQKVEFLVSFYNNEISEKSEIFDDQFSVERPDGSNFTLKIRSTKLEDSAMYFCGTGTSGIGSYNEQFFGPGTRLTVL.